Presented here are 30 T cell receptor beta chains from one specimen sequenced in a study of T cells in Graves' hyperthyroidism and ophthalmopathy. Amplification of TCR beta CDR3 regions was performed using RNA transcripts as template. Using the HTBI primer set, a first-round RT-PCR was run on the TCR CDR3. TCRdb reprocessed the multiplex PCR reads via MiXCR and lists one record per CDR3 protein. The data hold about 640,000 distinct CDR3 sequences, with roughly 20% observed a single time. Input material: blood. Receptor source: a young man with Graves' ophthalmopathy.

This clonotype showed up many times. The rearrangement links TRBV28 to TRBJ2-7; 9 bases align to TRBD1. The CDR3 runs 15 residues. Germline CDR1 reads MDHEN; CDR2 reads SYDVKM. Trimming at V came to 5 bases and at J to 6 bases, leaving 11 bases not matched to a gene. CDR3 DNA sequence: TGTGCCAGCAGTCCCTGGGGACAGGGCTCCCTCGAGCAGTACTTC. It is translated as CASSPWGQGSLEQYF.

This clonotype came up many times. The V gene is TRBV28, the J gene TRBJ1-5, with 7 bases lining up with TRBD1. The CDR3 sequence is 15 residues long. Germline-derived CDR1 and CDR2 are MDHEN and SYDVKM. The V gene end was trimmed by 6 bases and the J gene end by 3 bases; junction bases not matched to a gene: 8. CDR3 amino acids: CASSRGTEFNQPQHF. The DNA of the CDR3 is TGTGCCAGCAGCCGCGGGACAGAGTTCAATCAGCCCCAGCATTTT.

This clonotype was counted between two and nine times. The chain couples TRBV27 to TRBJ2-6; D is undetermined. This CDR3 contains 17 residues. The germline CDR1 and CDR2 sequences are MNHEY and SMNVEV (reference sequence). Between the trimmed V and J ends, which lost 3 bases and 3 bases, there was a span of 15 bases. CDR3 sequence (DNA): TGTGCCAGCAGTTTTATACCTCCTTCTAGTGGGGCCAACGTCCTGACTTTC. Encoded protein: CASSFIPPSSGANVLTF. Full variable domain (rest looked up from reference TRBV27 and TRBJ2-6): EAQVTQNPRYLITVTGKKLTVTCSQNMNHEYMSWYRQDPGLGLRQIYYSMNVEVTDKGDVPEGYKVSRKEKRNFPLILESPSPNQTSLYFCASSFIPPSSGANVLTFGAGSRLTVL.

The sample holds a few counts of this clonotype. The chain combines TRBV29-1 with TRBJ2-3; 9 nucleotides align to TRBD1. The V gene's germline CDR1 is SQVTM and CDR2 ANQGSEA. The CDR3 runs to 16 residues. V dropped 8 bases and J dropped 5; count of bases not matched to a gene: 17. The CDR3 reads CSPGAPGQGVLDTQYF. For the CDR3, the DNA is TGCAGCCCTGGAGCTCCGGGACAGGGTGTTTTAGATACGCAGTATTTT.

This clonotype was seen at least ten times. The CDR3 loop reads CASSNSFTGMGNQPQHF. For the CDR3, the DNA is TGTGCCAGCAGCAATAGCTTCACAGGGATGGGCAATCAGCCCCAGCATTTT. J is TRBJ1-5 and V is TRBV28; possible D gene TRBD1, 6 bases. Looked up from germline, CDR1 is MDHEN and CDR2 is SYDVKM. Trimming stripped 6 bases from V and 2 bases from J, with 20 bases between. CDR3 size: 17 residues.

This clonotype showed up just a few times. V usage is TRBV28 and J usage is TRBJ2-1; D may be TRBD1 (6 bases). Per the germline V gene, CDR1 is MDHEN and CDR2 is SYDVKM. The CDR3 loop spans 15 amino acids. V lost 4 bases, J lost 4 bases, and 14 bases lay in between. CDR3 region: CASSSRQVSYNEQFF. The CDR3 DNA sequence: TGTGCCAGCAGTTCCCGACAGGTCTCATACAATGAGCAGTTCTTC.

This clonotype appeared a few times. The rearrangement joins TRBV5-1 to TRBJ2-7; 7 bases map to TRBD1. Germline CDR1 reads SGHRS; CDR2 reads YFSETQ. V was clipped by 4 bases and J by 1 base; unmatched bases: 11. CDR3 length equals 16 residues. CDR3 protein: CASSLGPTGPSYEQYF. The CDR3 DNA follows: TGCGCCAGCAGCCTGGGGCCGACAGGGCCGTCCTACGAGCAGTACTTC.

The chain couples TRBV5-5 to TRBJ1-2; D is ambiguous. Germline loops: CDR1 SGHKS, CDR2 YYEKEE (reference sequence). The V end was cut by 0 bases, the J end by 6 bases, with 12 bases between. The CDR3 contains 14 residues. The CDR3 coding sequence is TGTGCCAGCAGCTTGGCCGGCGGTCTAGATGGCTACACCTTC. This translates into CASSLAGGLDGYTF.

This clonotype has just a few counts. The rearrangement links TRBV20-1 to TRBJ2-1; the D gene could be TRBD1 or TRBD2 (6 bases each). Between the trimmed V and J ends, which lost 0 bases and 0 bases, there was a span of 15 bases. The CDR3 has 17 residues. In germline, CDR1 is DFQATT, CDR2 SNEGSKA (reference sequence). CDR3 sequence (DNA): TGCAGTGCTAGAGATTGGGGGGCACCTAGCTCCTACAATGAGCAGTTCTTC. Protein: CSARDWGAPSSYNEQFF.

This clonotype was detected only a few times. The rearrangement links TRBV20-1 to TRBJ2-2; the D is unclear. Germline loops: CDR1 DFQATT, CDR2 SNEGSKA (reference sequence). The CDR3 sequence is 13 residues long. The ends were cut back, 7 bases at V and 2 bases at J, with 11 bases in the middle. CDR3 region: CSGVRRNTGELFF. For the CDR3, the DNA is TGCAGTGGTGTGCGGCGAAACACCGGGGAGCTGTTTTTT.

This clonotype has a count of ten or more. For the CDR3, the DNA is TGTGCCAGCAGCTACAGGGGGGGGCTGCGTTCACCCCTCCACTTT. Protein: CASSYRGGLRSPLHF. The chain carries TRBV11-2 and TRBJ1-6; 8 bases are a match to TRBD1. The CDR3 runs to 15 residues. J lost 9 bases, V lost 4 bases, and 8 bases had no gene match. Germline V gives CDR1 SGHAT, CDR2 FQNNGV.

The genes are TRBV6-1 and TRBJ2-7; D gene unclear. CDR1 is MNHNS and CDR2 is SASEGT in the germline V gene. Between the trimmed V and J ends, which lost 5 bases and 2 bases, there was a span of 16 bases. This CDR3 is built from 15 residues. The CDR3 is CASSLVSHGPYEQYF. The CDR3 nucleotides read TGTGCCAGCAGTCTGGTGAGTCACGGACCCTACGAGCAGTACTTC.

This clonotype came up many times. V gene TRBV5-1 combines with J gene TRBJ2-3, with TRBD2 identical over 16 bases. The length of the CDR3 is 18 residues. J lost 1 base, V lost 4 bases, and 6 bases had no gene match. Germline V gene sequence: CDR1 SGHRS, CDR2 YFSETQ. CDR3 sequence (DNA): TGCGCCAGCAGCGGCGGGACTAGCGGGAGGGCAGGCACAGATACGCAGTATTTT. Translation gives CASSGGTSGRAGTDTQYF.

The chain has TRBV10-3 and TRBJ1-3; D ambiguous. Germline CDR1 is ENHRY and CDR2 is SYGVKD. This CDR3 spans 14 amino acids. V was shortened by 6 bases and J by 4 bases, with 13 bases between the two germline ends. CDR3 protein: CAIRHESIGNTIYF. CDR3 sequence (DNA): TGTGCCATCAGGCACGAATCGATCGGAAACACCATATATTTT.

This clonotype showed up just a few times. This sequence joins TRBV20-1 and TRBJ1-6, with 8 nucleotides matching TRBD1. Germline loops: CDR1 DFQATT, CDR2 SNEGSKA (reference sequence). The CDR3 is 13 residues long. V dropped 4 bases and J dropped 6; count of bases not matched to a gene: 2. The DNA for the CDR3 is TGCAGTGCTACCACAGGGGGTAATTCACCCCTCCACTTT. Amino acids: CSATTGGNSPLHF.

This clonotype was counted at least ten times. The CDR3 loop is CASSPGTSGRNEQYF. The DNA for the CDR3 is TGTGCCAGCAGCCCCGGGACTAGCGGGAGGAACGAGCAGTACTTC. The rearrangement links TRBV28 to TRBJ2-7; 15 positions agree with TRBD2. This CDR3 comprises 15 residues. After removal of 6 bases from V and 5 bases from J, the junction contained 5 bases not matched to a gene. Germline V gene data show CDR1 as MDHEN and CDR2 as SYDVKM.

This clonotype turned up a few times. The chain combines TRBV5-1 with TRBJ1-6; TRBD1 matches at 8 bases. CDR3 length: 16 residues. The V and J ends lost 0 bases and 7 bases, in that order; junction bases with no gene match: 6. Germline-derived CDR1 and CDR2 are SGHRS and YFSETQ. The CDR3 bases are TGCGCCAGCAGCTTGGGATCAGGGGGCGTGAATTCACCCCTCCACTTT. Translating gives CASSLGSGGVNSPLHF. Full variable domain (remainder filled in from reference TRBV5-1 and TRBJ1-6): KAGVTQTPRYLIKTRGQQVTLSCSPISGHRSVSWYQQTPGQGLQFLFEYFSETQRNKGNFPGRFSGRQFSNSRSEMNVSTLELGDSALYLCASSLGSGGVNSPLHFGNGTRLTVT.

Many counts were recorded for this clonotype. The chain employs TRBV11-2 and TRBJ1-6, with D possibly TRBD1 on 5 matching bases. The CDR3 spans 15 residues. Trimming stripped 4 bases from V and 7 bases from J, with 14 bases between. Germline lookup yields CDR1 SGHAT and CDR2 FQNNGV. DNA of the CDR3: TGTGCCAGCAGCTGGGGGTCGGGGGGGAATTCACCCCTCCACTTT. It encodes CASSWGSGGNSPLHF. The full variable domain, in which reference TRBV11-2 and TRBJ1-6 provide the parts outside the CDR3, is EAGVAQSPRYKIIEKRQSVAFWCNPISGHATLYWYQQILGQGPKLLIQFQNNGVVDDSQLPKDRFSAERLKGVDSTLKIQPAKLEDSAVYLCASSWGSGGNSPLHFGNGTRLTVT.

This clonotype was seen only a few times. The junction and the germline gene differ at one end; a read error may be behind it. The chain employs TRBV30 and TRBJ1-2; D is ambiguous. Germline V gives CDR1 GTSNPN, CDR2 SVGIG (reference sequence). This CDR3 has 12 amino acids. CDR3 sequence: CARSGDPLGYTF. CDR3 DNA: TGTGCCCGGAGTGGGGATCCCCTAGGCTACACCTTC.

The sample holds many counts of this clonotype. The chain has TRBV7-9 and TRBJ2-1; D gene uncertain. The CDR3 runs to 14 residues. Trimming took off 2 bases at V and 6 bases at J, with 11 bases between the two ends. In germline, CDR1 is SEHNR, CDR2 FQNEAQ (reference sequence). The CDR3 DNA follows: TGTGCCAGCAGCTTACGTGGGCGCCCCAATGAGCAGTTCTTC. Translation gives CASSLRGRPNEQFF.

The chain recombines TRBV19 with TRBJ2-1; tentative D call: TRBD2 (5 bases). Trimming cost V 5 bases and J 4 bases, with 12 bases left between them. This CDR3 is 14 amino acids long. Germline values: CDR1 LNHDA, CDR2 SQIVND (reference sequence). CDR3 in DNA: TGTGCCAGTAGTCCGACTATCCCGTACAATGAGCAGTTCTTC. It specifies CASSPTIPYNEQFF.

This sequence joins TRBV30 and TRBJ2-5, with D hard to call. The CDR3 consists of 14 residues. V was trimmed by 0 bases and J by 3 bases, leaving 11 bases between them. In germline, CDR1 is GTSNPN, CDR2 SVGIG (reference sequence). Here the CDR3 reads CAWSVDLTEETQYF. The CDR3 DNA sequence: TGTGCCTGGAGTGTAGATTTGACGGAAGAGACCCAGTACTTC.

The rearrangement joins TRBV6-1 to TRBJ2-7, with a weak D call TRBD1 (6 bases). The J call may be mistaken, given a closer DNA end match to TRBJ2-1. The CDR3 covers 16 residues. The V gene's germline CDR1 is MNHNS and CDR2 SASEGT. For the CDR3, the DNA is TGTGCCAGCAGCCAAATCCCGGACAGACCTCCCTACGAGCAGTTCTTC. This codes for CASSQIPDRPPYEQFF.

This clonotype was observed many times. CDR3 protein: CAWERASPYNEQFF. The CDR3 DNA reads TGTGCCTGGGAGCGAGCCTCCCCCTACAATGAGCAGTTCTTC. The V gene is TRBV30, the J gene TRBJ2-1; no reliable D call. Germline V gives CDR1 GTSNPN, CDR2 SVGIG (reference sequence). V lost 5 bases and J 2 bases, leaving 13 bases between the germline ends. The length of the CDR3 is 14 residues.

A remark on this clonotype: Since a much larger clone is just one base distant, this may be a read error. The J gene is TRBJ1-6, the V gene TRBV28, with D tentatively TRBD1 (5 bases). V lost 7 bases to trimming and J lost 7 bases, with 11 bases between them. CDR3 size: 13 residues. Germline V CDR1 and CDR2: MDHEN, SYDVKM. In DNA form, the CDR3 reads TGTGCCAGCAATCGAGGGGCCAATTCACCCCTCCACTTT. Translated, it gives CASNRGANSPLHF.

V usage is TRBV5-1 and J usage is TRBJ1-2, with D perhaps matching TRBD1 (5 bases). Germline assignment: CDR1 SGHRS and CDR2 YFSETQ. The V and J ends lost 1 base and 4 bases respectively, with 11 bases between them. CDR3 length equals 14 residues. The CDR3 loop reads CASSLRGATYGYTF. CDR3 bases: TGCGCCAGCAGCTTGCGAGGGGCCACCTATGGCTACACCTTC.

The genes are TRBV9 and TRBJ1-1; no clear D. This CDR3 contains 15 residues. V lost 0 bases and J 3 bases, leaving 12 bases between the germline ends. Germline CDR1 SGDLS, CDR2 YYNGEE. The CDR3 loop is CASSVAHGRDTEAFF. The CDR3, as DNA: TGTGCCAGCAGCGTAGCTCACGGAAGGGACACTGAAGCTTTCTTT. The full variable domain, rest sourced from reference TRBV9 and TRBJ1-1, is DSGVTQTPKHLITATGQRVTLRCSPRSGDLSVYWYQQSLDQGLQFLIQYYNGEERAKGNILERFSAQQFPDLHSELNLSSLELGDSALYFCASSVAHGRDTEAFFGQGTRLTVV.

The chain uses TRBV5-6 and TRBJ1-5, with D unclear. V was clipped by 0 bases and J by 0 bases, with 13 bases between them. Per the germline V gene, CDR1 is SGHDT and CDR2 is YYEEEE. CDR3 length: 17 amino acids. CDR3 nucleotide sequence: TGTGCCAGCAGCTTGGGTTCAGGACTCTATAGCAATCAGCCCCAGCATTTT. Encoded protein: CASSLGSGLYSNQPQHF.

This clonotype has ten or more counts. The genes are TRBV6-5 and TRBJ2-2; D gene unclear. CDR3 length: 16 residues. V was cut by 2 bases and J by 3 bases, with 13 bases left in between. CDR1 is MNHEY, CDR2 SVGAGI, per germline. As DNA, the CDR3 is TGTGCCAGCAGTTACGACCCCCAGCTATACACCGGGGAGCTGTTTTTT. This codes for CASSYDPQLYTGELFF.

The rearrangement links TRBV9 to TRBJ2-1; 11 positions agree with TRBD2. Trimming at V came to 3 bases and at J to 4 bases, leaving 12 bases not matched to a gene. This CDR3 region has 18 residues. CDR1 is SGDLS, CDR2 YYNGEE, per germline. The CDR3 DNA reads as TGTGCCAGCAGCGGCTCCAGACTAGCGGGACCCCTGTACAATGAGCAGTTCTTC. This encodes CASSGSRLAGPLYNEQFF.